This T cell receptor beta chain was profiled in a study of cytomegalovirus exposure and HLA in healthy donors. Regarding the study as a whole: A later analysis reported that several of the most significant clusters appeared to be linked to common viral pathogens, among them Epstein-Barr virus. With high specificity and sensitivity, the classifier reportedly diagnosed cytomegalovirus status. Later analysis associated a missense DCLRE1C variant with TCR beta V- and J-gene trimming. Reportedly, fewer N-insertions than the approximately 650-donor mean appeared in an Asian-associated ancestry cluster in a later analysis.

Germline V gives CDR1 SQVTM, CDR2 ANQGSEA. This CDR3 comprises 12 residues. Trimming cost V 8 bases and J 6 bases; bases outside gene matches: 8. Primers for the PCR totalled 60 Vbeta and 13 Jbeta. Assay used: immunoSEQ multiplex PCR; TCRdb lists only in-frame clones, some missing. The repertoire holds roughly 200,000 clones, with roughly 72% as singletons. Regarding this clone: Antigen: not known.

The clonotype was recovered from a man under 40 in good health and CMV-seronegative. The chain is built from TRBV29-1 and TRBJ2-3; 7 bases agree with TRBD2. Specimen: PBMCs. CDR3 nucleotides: TGCAGCCTCGGGGAGGGGACGGATACGCAGTATTTT. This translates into CSLGEGTDTQYF.